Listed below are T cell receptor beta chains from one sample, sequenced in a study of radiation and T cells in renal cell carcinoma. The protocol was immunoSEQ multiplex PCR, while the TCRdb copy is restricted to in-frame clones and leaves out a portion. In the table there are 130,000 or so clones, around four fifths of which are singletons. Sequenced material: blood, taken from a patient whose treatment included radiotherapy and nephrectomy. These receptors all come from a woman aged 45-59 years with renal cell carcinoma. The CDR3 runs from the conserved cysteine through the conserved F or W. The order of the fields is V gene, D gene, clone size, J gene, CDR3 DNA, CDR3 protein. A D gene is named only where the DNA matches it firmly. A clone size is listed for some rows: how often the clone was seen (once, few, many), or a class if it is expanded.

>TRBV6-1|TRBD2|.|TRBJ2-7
TGTGCCAGCAGTCCACGGGGGGGGTTATACGAGCAGTACTTC
CASSPRGGLYEQYF
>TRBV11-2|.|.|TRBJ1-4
TGTGCCAGCAGCTTAGATAGTCGCACTGAAAAACTGTTTTTT
CASSLDSRTEKLFF
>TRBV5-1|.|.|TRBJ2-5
TGCGCCAGCAGCATAGGAAGGGAGGAGACCCAGTACTTC
CASSIGREETQYF
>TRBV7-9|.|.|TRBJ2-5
TGTGCCAGCAGCTTAGGGTCCAGGGTAAGGACCCAGTACTTC
CASSLGSRVRTQYF
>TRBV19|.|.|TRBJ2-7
TGTGCCAGTAGTATAGGCAATGCCTACGAGCAGTACTTC
CASSIGNAYEQYF
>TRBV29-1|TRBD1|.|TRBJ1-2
TGCAGCGTTGAAGACTATGGGGGACAGGGGGCTAACTATGGCTACACCTTC
CSVEDYGGQGANYGYTF
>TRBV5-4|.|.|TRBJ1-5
TGTGCCAGCAGCCTACAGGGTTCTCAGCCCCAGCATTTT
CASSLQGSQPQHF
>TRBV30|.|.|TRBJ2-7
TGTGCCTGGAGTGTACGGACTGTAGTCTACGAGCAGTACTTC
CAWSVRTVVYEQYF
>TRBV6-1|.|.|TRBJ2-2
TGTGCCAGCAGGATTCAGGCGGACACCGGGGAGCTGTTTTTT
CASRIQADTGELFF
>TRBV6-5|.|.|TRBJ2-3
TGTGCCAGCAGTTACTCAGGGGCATCGCAGTATTTT
CASSYSGASQYF
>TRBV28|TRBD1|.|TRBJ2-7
TGTGCCAGCAGTTCCGCCGGGACAGGGACCTACGAGCAGTACTTC
CASSSAGTGTYEQYF
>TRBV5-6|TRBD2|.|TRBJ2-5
TGTGCCAGCAGCTTGAGCGGGACTCCCAAGAAGACCCAGTACTTC
CASSLSGTPKKTQYF
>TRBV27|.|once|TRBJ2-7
TGTGCCAGCAGTTTCTCCCGGTTGAGGTCCTACGAGCAGTACTTC
CASSFSRLRSYEQYF
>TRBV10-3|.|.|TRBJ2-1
TGTGCCACCGGAACCCAGGTGGGCTACAATGAGCAGTTCTTC
CATGTQVGYNEQFF
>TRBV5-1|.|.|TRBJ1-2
TGCGCCAGCAGCTTGAATACAGAAAACTATGGCTACACCTTC
CASSLNTENYGYTF
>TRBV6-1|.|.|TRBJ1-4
TGTGCCAGCAGTGAAGAACGGACAGTGCCTGGGGAAAAACTGTTTTTT
CASSEERTVPGEKLFF
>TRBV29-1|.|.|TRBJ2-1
TGCAGCGTTGAGGTGTCAGTTGAGCAGTTCTTC
CSVEVSVEQFF
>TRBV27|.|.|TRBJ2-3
TGTGCCAGCAGTTCGGACTACTACACAGATACGCAGTATTTT
CASSSDYYTDTQYF
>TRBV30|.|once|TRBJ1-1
TGTGCCTGGAGTGGACAGTTGAACACTGAAGCTTTCTTT
CAWSGQLNTEAFF
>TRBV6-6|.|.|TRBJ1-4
TGTGCCAGCAGGTCAGGGGCTAATGAAAAACTGTTTTTT
CASRSGANEKLFF
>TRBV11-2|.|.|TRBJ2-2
TGTGCCAGCAGCTTAGCGTTAGCTCTCGGGGAGCTGTTTTTT
CASSLALALGELFF
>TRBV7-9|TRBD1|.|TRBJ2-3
TGTGCCAGCAGCTTTACAGGGGTGAACACAGATACGCAGTATTTT
CASSFTGVNTDTQYF
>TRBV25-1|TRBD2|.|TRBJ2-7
TGTGCCAGCGGGGGGGACTCCAGCTCCTACGAGCAGTACTTC
CASGGDSSSYEQYF